The rows below give T cell receptor beta chains drawn from one sample of a study of blood T cells in healthy people across ages. TCRdb re-called the 5' RACE reads with MiXCR, one entry per CDR3 protein. The sample consists of roughly 860,000 distinct CDR3 sequences, 62% of them appearing once. The sample comprised blood. The receptor source for this set is a man aged 30 to 39 in good health. The CDR3 runs from the conserved cysteine through the conserved F or W. D genes are given only for firm matches. Only some rows state a clone size, as once, few, many or a class for expanded clones.

d_call clone_size j_call v_call cdr3_aa cdr3_nt
TRBD1 NA TRBJ1-2 TRBV10-3 CAISARGQLNYGYTF TGTGCCATCAGTGCGAGGGGACAGCTTAACTATGGCTACACCTTC
NA NA TRBJ1-1 TRBV10-3 CAISDLGGSRGTEAFF TGTGCCATCAGTGATTTAGGGGGATCTCGGGGCACTGAAGCTTTCTTT
NA NA TRBJ2-5 TRBV7-2 CASSLVGSAGSRETQYF TGTGCCAGCAGCTTAGTAGGTTCGGCGGGGAGCCGTGAGACCCAGTACTTC
NA once TRBJ2-2 TRBV4-2 CASSQVTSKGGGPGELFF TGTGCCAGCAGCCAAGTAACTAGCAAAGGGGGGGGACCCGGGGAGCTGTTTTTT
TRBD2 few TRBJ2-3 TRBV4-3 CASSQVAGGSDTQYF TGCGCCAGCAGCCAAGTAGCGGGGGGTTCAGATACGCAGTATTTT
NA NA TRBJ2-3 TRBV7-2 CASSIQSSGTDTQYF TGTGCCAGCAGCATTCAATCCAGCGGCACGGATACGCAGTATTTT
NA NA TRBJ1-4 TRBV4-3 CASSHQGGPNEKLFF TGCGCCAGCAGCCACCAGGGTGGACCTAATGAAAAACTGTTTTTT
NA NA TRBJ2-6 TRBV6-5 CASSYSTFPSFSSSGANVLTF TGTGCCAGCAGTTACTCGACTTTCCCAAGTTTCTCCTCCTCTGGGGCCAACGTCCTGACTTTC
TRBD2 NA TRBJ2-5 TRBV9 CASSVVGAGGETQYF TGTGCCAGCAGCGTAGTGGGGGCGGGAGGAGAGACCCAGTACTTC
TRBD2 once TRBJ2-1 TRBV30 CAWSSGLAGLDEQFF TGTGCCTGGAGTTCGGGACTAGCGGGGTTAGATGAGCAGTTCTTC
TRBD2 NA TRBJ2-5 TRBV14 CASSQDLTSGSLGQYF TGTGCCAGCAGCCAAGACCTTACTAGCGGGAGCTTAGGGCAGTACTTC
TRBD2 NA TRBJ2-3 TRBV5-6 CASSLAYRTSDTQYF TGTGCCAGCAGCTTGGCCTATAGGACTAGTGATACGCAGTATTTT
NA few TRBJ2-1 TRBV4-2 CASTAARAGANYNEQFF TGTGCCAGCACGGCCGCCCGGGCGGGGGCCAATTACAATGAGCAGTTCTTC
NA NA TRBJ1-3 TRBV4-3 CASSQHIGTGGTGNTIYF TGCGCCAGCAGCCAACATATTGGTACAGGTGGAACAGGAAACACCATATATTTT
NA few TRBJ2-3 TRBV12-3/TRBV12-4 CASSFEPGRGATDTQYF TGTGCCAGCAGTTTTGAACCGGGACGAGGGGCGACAGATACGCAGTATTTT
TRBD1 NA TRBJ1-2 TRBV3-1 CASRDGTGSYGYTF TGTGCCAGCAGGGATGGGACAGGGTCGTATGGCTACACCTTC
NA NA TRBJ2-5 TRBV4-2 CASGQDLRGEAQYF TGTGCCAGCGGCCAAGACCTGCGGGGAGAGGCCCAGTACTTC
NA many TRBJ2-7 TRBV7-2 CASSLPNRPPDEQYF TGTGCCAGCAGCTTACCGAACAGACCCCCGGACGAGCAGTACTTC
TRBD2 NA TRBJ2-1 TRBV7-3 CASSLSRTSGYNEQFF TGTGCCAGCAGTTTGAGTCGGACTAGCGGTTACAATGAGCAGTTCTTC
TRBD2 NA TRBJ2-7 TRBV20-1 CSASRTSGAYYEQYF TGCAGTGCCTCAAGGACTAGCGGGGCATACTACGAGCAGTACTTC
TRBD1 NA TRBJ1-5 TRBV20-1 CSARPPSGGRQPQHF TGCAGTGCTAGACCTCCGTCAGGGGGGAGGCAGCCCCAGCATTTT
NA few TRBJ1-2 TRBV18 CASSTTDRGIGYGYTF TGTGCCAGCTCAACGACGGATAGGGGAATAGGCTATGGCTACACCTTC
NA many TRBJ1-2 TRBV18 CASSQGLSSYGYTF TGTGCCAGCTCACAGGGACTGAGCTCCTATGGCTACACCTTC
TRBD1 NA TRBJ1-5 TRBV10-3 CAISEPTGNSNQPQHF TGTGCCATCAGTGAGCCGACAGGGAATAGCAATCAGCCCCAGCATTTT
NA few TRBJ1-6 TRBV4-3 CASSQGTAADNSPLHF TGCGCCAGCAGCCAAGGCACCGCAGCTGATAATTCACCCCTCCACTTT
NA NA TRBJ2-1 TRBV11-2 CASSLERGSSYNEQFF TGTGCCAGCAGCTTAGAGAGGGGGAGCTCCTACAATGAGCAGTTCTTC
NA NA TRBJ2-3 TRBV4-2 CASSQVAGDPTDTQYF TGTGCCAGCAGCCAAGTAGCTGGGGATCCCACAGATACGCAGTATTTT
TRBD2 NA TRBJ2-3 TRBV4-3 CASSQEWAGVRSGTQYF TGCGCCAGCAGCCAAGAATGGGCGGGGGTGCGGTCGGGTACGCAGTATTTT